This T cell receptor (beta chain) is drawn from a study of shared clonotypes between healthy human individuals. A word on this clone: Its antigen remains unidentified.

Each subset's genomic DNA was shared equally among a number of immunoSEQ plates. Assay: immunoSEQ multiplex PCR; the TCRdb copy retains only in-frame clones and omits some. Among a few million clones listed, just over 90% were seen once. Trimming left V 5 bases short and J 2 bases short, with 15 bases between. Germline V gene sequence: CDR1 SGHNT, CDR2 YENEEA. CDR3 length: 15 amino acids. Whole-study results and caveats: Researchers found naive subsets generally carried larger estimated richness than memory subsets. Investigators collected only blood, and repertoires in tissues likely differ.

The V call is TRBV11-3, the J call TRBJ2-5; D gene unclear. Sequenced: naive CD4+ T cells from PBMCs. Subset in this sample: CD45RA+ positively selected. This receptor was identified in a man younger than 30 in good health. Some clones in this sample may be carry-over from other donors' samples. CDR3 DNA sequence: TGTGCCAGCAGCCCGTCCAACTTGGGGCAAGAGACCCAGTACTTC. Translation gives CASSPSNLGQETQYF.